This T cell receptor beta chain was recovered during a study of OX40 agonist ivuxolimab in advanced cancers. On the study more broadly: Every 2 weeks, ivuxolimab was infused into the patients intravenously at between 0.01 and 10 mg/kg.

General study points: There were, on average, more expanded clones in CD8+ T cells than in CD4+. There was clonal expansion of CD4+ and CD8+ blood T cells by week 6 at 0.1 to 3.0 mg/kg.

Comments on this clone: Its antigen is still unknown.

V was clipped by 0 bases and J by 6 bases, with 11 bases between them. The CDR3 has 14 residues. This table comes from immunoSEQ multiplex PCR, and its TCRdb copy is limited to in-frame clones, with some not included. The sample has about 39,000 clones; around nine tenths are singletons. The specimen was CD4+ or CD8+ T cells sorted from blood, collected in a trial of the OX40 agonist ivuxolimab. V usage is TRBV23-1 and J usage is TRBJ1-1; D unresolved. TRBV23-1 has ORF status, its function being uncertain. The clonotype was recovered from an adult with an advanced solid tumor such as melanoma, head and neck, liver or kidney cancer. Written as DNA, the CDR3 is TGCGCCAGCAGTCAATCGAAGGGAGGGCCTGAAGCTTTCTTT. Translating gives CASSQSKGGPEAFF.